This TCR beta chain originates from a study of cytotoxic CD8 clonotypes in ibrutinib-treated CLL. The wider study: Of a cohort that held around 10 relapsed/refractory and roughly 14 treatment-naive patients, 17 to 18 were IGHV unmutated. Response sampling came at median approximately a year of treatment, ranging about 6 to 36 months. Study findings and constraints: Clonality, elevated at ibrutinib response, dropped back toward baseline at progression.

On this clone: What it binds is not known.

The sequencing depth, 1 in 200,000 to 1 in 1 million T cells, was the target. Profiled with immunoSEQ multiplex PCR; TCRdb holds only in-frame clones, not every one. This sample has 90,000 to 95,000 clones, with over 60% found just once. The starting material was PBMCs, obtained after 24 months of ibrutinib treatment. This sequence originates from a human donor with chronic lymphocytic leukemia.

Written as DNA, the CDR3 is TGTGCCAGCAACCCGGGGACTAGCGGGAACACCGGGGAGCTGTTTTTT. Translating it yields CASNPGTSGNTGELFF. The chain links TRBV4-2 to TRBJ2-2, with 11 positions matching TRBD2. The CDR3 has 16 amino acids. Germline V lookup: CDR1 LGHNA, CDR2 YNFKEQ. Trimming cost V 7 bases and J 1 base; bases outside gene matches: 5.